This entry lists 14 T cell receptor beta chains sequenced from one sample in a study of cytomegalovirus exposure and HLA in healthy donors. Use of 60 Vbeta and 13 Jbeta primers characterized the PCR. Only in-frame clones appear in the TCRdb table, and some are missing; sequencing was by immunoSEQ multiplex PCR. The ten most abundant clones cover roughly 2.5% of a sample with some 150,000 clones. The sequenced sample consisted of PBMCs. The receptors originated from a man in his forties in good health and CMV-seronegative.

This chain connects TRBV28 to TRBJ1-6, with 7 positions matching TRBD1. The germline gives CDR1 MDHEN, CDR2 SYDVKM. V shed 5 bases and J 14 bases; nucleotides not matched to a gene: 12. The CDR3 totals 14 residues. Here the CDR3 reads CASSPPGQTKTLHF. For the CDR3, the DNA is TGTGCCAGCAGTCCGCCGGGACAGACAAAGACCCTCCACTTT.

V gene TRBV11-2 combines with J gene TRBJ2-1, with D tentatively TRBD1 (6 bases). Germline assignment: CDR1 SGHAT and CDR2 FQNNGV. The CDR3 sequence is 14 residues long. The V gene lost 3 bases and the J gene lost 4 bases, with 10 bases spanning the gap. In nucleotides, the CDR3 is TGTGCCAGCAGCTTCCAGGGGATTTACAATGAGCAGTTCTTC. This encodes CASSFQGIYNEQFF.

The J gene is TRBJ1-2, the V gene TRBV6-5; 7 bases line up with TRBD1. Trimming removed 2 bases from V and 2 bases from J; junction bases left unmatched: 2. Germline lookup yields CDR1 MNHEY and CDR2 SVGAGI. The CDR3 consists of 14 residues. The CDR3 DNA reads TGTGCCAGCAGTTACCAACAGGGGAACTATGGCTACACCTTC. This codes for CASSYQQGNYGYTF.

The V gene is TRBV4-3, the J gene TRBJ1-6, with 8 bases identical to TRBD1. The germline V gene has CDR1 LGHNA and CDR2 YSLEER. This CDR3 is built from 15 residues. Losses at the gene ends were 4 bases for V and 7 bases for J; bases not matched to a gene: 6. CDR3 amino acids: CASSLRTGRNSPLHF. CDR3 in DNA: TGCGCCAGCAGCCTACGGACAGGGAGAAATTCACCCCTCCACTTT.

The chain joins TRBV18 to TRBJ2-7; no clear D. Trimming cost V 3 bases and J 3 bases, with 15 bases left between them. Germline V gene sequence: CDR1 KGHSH, CDR2 LQKENI. CDR3 length: 15 residues. In DNA, the CDR3 is TGTGCCAGCTCACCCCGAGATCCAGGAATCTACGAGCAGTACTTC. Translated: CASSPRDPGIYEQYF.

J is TRBJ1-2 and V is TRBV6-1; D may be TRBD1 (6 bases). The CDR3 length is 13 residues. The ends were cut back, 5 bases at V and 0 bases at J, with 7 bases in the middle. The V gene's germline CDR1 is MNHNS and CDR2 SASEGT. The CDR3: CASSWTANYGYTF. The CDR3 nucleotides read TGTGCCAGCAGTTGGACAGCTAACTATGGCTACACCTTC.

This sequence joins TRBV19 and TRBJ2-4, with 7 bases identical to TRBD2. The CDR3 runs 13 residues. Germline CDR1 is LNHDA and CDR2 is SQIVND (reference sequence). J lost 6 bases, V lost 1 base, and 0 bases had no gene match. CDR3 loop: CASSIAGGNIQYF. The CDR3 nucleotides are TGTGCCAGTAGTATAGCGGGGGGAAACATTCAGTACTTC. The variable domain in full, completed from reference TRBV19 and TRBJ2-4, reads DGGITQSPKYLFRKEGQNVTLSCEQNLNHDAMYWYRQDPGQGLRLIYYSQIVNDFQKGDIAEGYSVSREKKESFPLTVTSAQKNPTAFYLCASSIAGGNIQYFGAGTRLSVL.

The gene calls are TRBV15 and TRBJ1-5; 11 bases match TRBD1. With V trimmed by 0 bases and J by 4 bases, 2 bases remained unmatched. Germline V gene lookup returns CDR1 LNHNV and CDR2 YYDKDF (reference sequence). This CDR3 is built from 16 residues. CDR3 amino acids: CATSRDRDRGNQPQHF. The CDR3, as DNA: TGTGCCACCAGCAGAGATAGGGACAGGGGGAATCAGCCCCAGCATTTT.

This chain connects TRBV2 to TRBJ2-2, with a weak D call TRBD1 (5 bases). Trimming took off 5 bases at V and 4 bases at J, with 11 bases between the two ends. The CDR3 extends over 14 amino acids. CDR1 is SNHLY, CDR2 FYNNEI, per germline. Here the CDR3 DNA reads TGTGCCAGCAGTCTTAGACAGTCCACCGGGGAGCTGTTTTTT. Translating it yields CASSLRQSTGELFF.

The genes are TRBV7-8 and TRBJ2-1; D perhaps matches TRBD1 (5 bases). This CDR3 comprises 13 residues. Germline V CDR1 and CDR2: SGHVS, FQNEAQ. Trimming stripped 3 bases from V and 11 bases from J, with 14 bases between. As DNA, the CDR3 is TGTGCCAGCAGCTTGGGGCCGCCCAGTAAGCAGTTCTTC. It translates to CASSLGPPSKQFF.

V and J are TRBV2 and TRBJ2-4, with D possibly matching TRBD1 (5 bases). Trimming removed 2 bases from V and 5 bases from J, with 16 bases in between. CDR1 is SNHLY, CDR2 FYNNEI, per germline. The length of the CDR3 is 16 residues. The CDR3 region is CASSEIGEGVENIQYF. The CDR3 bases are TGTGCCAGCAGTGAAATAGGAGAAGGGGTTGAAAACATTCAGTACTTC.

The J gene is TRBJ1-6, the V gene TRBV7-8; D gene unclear. Per the germline V gene, CDR1 is SGHVS and CDR2 is FQNEAQ. Between the trimmed V and J ends, which lost 5 bases and 8 bases, there was a span of 10 bases. The CDR3 length is 13 residues. The CDR3: CASSQRRDSPLHF. CDR3 bases: TGTGCCAGCAGCCAAAGGCGGGATTCACCCCTCCACTTT.

The chain recombines TRBV2 with TRBJ1-4, with 12 positions matching TRBD1. With V trimmed by 7 bases and J by 11 bases, 8 bases remained unmatched. The CDR3 spans 14 residues. Per germline, CDR1 SNHLY and CDR2 FYNNEI. CDR3 sequence reads: CASNRDRGRRKLFF. CDR3 nucleotide sequence: TGTGCCAGCAATCGGGACAGGGGGCGCCGGAAACTGTTTTTT.

The rearrangement joins TRBV7-2 to TRBJ1-2; 9 bases are a match to TRBD1. The CDR3 runs to 14 residues. The germline gives CDR1 SGHTA, CDR2 FQGNSA. The junction had 7 bases not matched to a gene; V was cut back by 5 bases and J by 6 bases. Here the CDR3 reads CASSRDRETHGYTF. The CDR3 nucleotides read TGTGCCAGCAGCCGGGACAGGGAAACACATGGCTACACCTTC.